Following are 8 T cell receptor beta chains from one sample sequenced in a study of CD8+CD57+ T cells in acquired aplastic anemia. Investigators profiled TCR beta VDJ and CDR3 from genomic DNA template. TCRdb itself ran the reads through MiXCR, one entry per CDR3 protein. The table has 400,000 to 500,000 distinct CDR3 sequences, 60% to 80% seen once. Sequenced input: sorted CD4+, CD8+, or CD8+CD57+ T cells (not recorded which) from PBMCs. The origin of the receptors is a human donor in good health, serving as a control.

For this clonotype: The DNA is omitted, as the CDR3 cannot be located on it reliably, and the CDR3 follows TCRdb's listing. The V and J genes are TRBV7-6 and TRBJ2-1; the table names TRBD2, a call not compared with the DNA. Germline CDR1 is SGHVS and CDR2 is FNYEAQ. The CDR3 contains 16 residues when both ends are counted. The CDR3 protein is CASSPLADTQYFGQFF.

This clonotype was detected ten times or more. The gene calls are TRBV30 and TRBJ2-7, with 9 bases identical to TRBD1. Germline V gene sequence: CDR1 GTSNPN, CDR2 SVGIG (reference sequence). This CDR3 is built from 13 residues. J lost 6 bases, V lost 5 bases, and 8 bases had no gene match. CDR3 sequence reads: CAWGTGGPLEQYF. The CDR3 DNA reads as TGTGCCTGGGGAACAGGGGGCCCCCTCGAGCAGTACTTC.

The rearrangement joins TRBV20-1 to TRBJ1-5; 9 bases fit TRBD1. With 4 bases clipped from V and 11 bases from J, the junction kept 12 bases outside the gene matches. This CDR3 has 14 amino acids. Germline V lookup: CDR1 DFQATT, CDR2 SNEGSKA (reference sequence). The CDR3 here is CSATRTGVGETQHF. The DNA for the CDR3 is TGCAGTGCTACTCGGACAGGGGTAGGGGAGACCCAGCATTTT.

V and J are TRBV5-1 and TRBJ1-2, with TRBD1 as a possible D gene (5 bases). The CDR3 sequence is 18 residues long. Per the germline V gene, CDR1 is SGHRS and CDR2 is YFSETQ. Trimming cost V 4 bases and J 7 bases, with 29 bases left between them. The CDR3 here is CASSPGTPLLGEGGGYTF. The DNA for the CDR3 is TGCGCCAGCAGCCCGGGGACTCCTCTGCTTGGGGAGGGAGGTGGCTACACCTTC.

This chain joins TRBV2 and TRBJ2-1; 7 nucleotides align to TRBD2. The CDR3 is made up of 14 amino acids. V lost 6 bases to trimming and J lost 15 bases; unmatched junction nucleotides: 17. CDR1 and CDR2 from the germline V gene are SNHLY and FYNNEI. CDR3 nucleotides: TGTGCCAGCAGCGTTCCCACCGGGGACTATGGGGCGTTCTTC. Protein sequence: CASSVPTGDYGAFF.

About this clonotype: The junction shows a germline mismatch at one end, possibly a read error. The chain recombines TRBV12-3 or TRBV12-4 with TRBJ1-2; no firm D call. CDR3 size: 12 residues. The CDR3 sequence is CASSLDYYGYTF. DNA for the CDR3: TGTGCCAGCAGCTTAGATTACTATGGCTACACCTTC.

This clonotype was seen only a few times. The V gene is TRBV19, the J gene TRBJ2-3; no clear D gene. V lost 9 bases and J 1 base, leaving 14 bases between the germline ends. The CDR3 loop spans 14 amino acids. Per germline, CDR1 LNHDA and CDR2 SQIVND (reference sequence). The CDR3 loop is CASSLNGGTDTQYF. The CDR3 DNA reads TGTGCCAGCAGTTTAAACGGCGGCACAGATACGCAGTATTTT.

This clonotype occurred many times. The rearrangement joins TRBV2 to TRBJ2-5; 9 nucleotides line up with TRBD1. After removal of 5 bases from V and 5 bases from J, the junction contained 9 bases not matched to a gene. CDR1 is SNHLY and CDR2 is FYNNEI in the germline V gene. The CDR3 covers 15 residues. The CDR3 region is CASSRGTGFSETQYF. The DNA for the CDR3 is TGTGCCAGCAGTCGCGGGACAGGGTTCTCGGAGACCCAGTACTTC.